This paragraph covers one TCR beta chain sequence. The data were taken from a study of blood T cell repertoires in COVID-19. At the level of the study: From T cells, B-cell-depleted T cells, or PBMCs came the material, which was cDNA or gDNA.

Repertoires were generated with immunoSEQ multiplex PCR, while TCRdb's copy carries only in-frame clones and drops some. The profile shows roughly 400,000 clones, about 90% of them singletons. Germline CDR1 and CDR2: MDHEN and SYDVKM. V was clipped by 3 bases and J by 5 bases; unmatched bases: 7. CDR3 length equals 15 residues. Donors were grouped by their self-reported clinical history. Donors in Cohort 3 counted as recovered after two negative PCRs, clearance, or symptom resolution. The receptor's source is a man between 18 and 29 years old who had recovered from COVID-19. The chain combines TRBV28 with TRBJ2-7; TRBD1 matches 10 bases. Sequenced input: PBMCs or T cells enriched from blood (not recorded which). CDR3 nucleotides: TGTGCCAGCAGTTTTATCGGGGGACAGGGGAACGAGCAGTACTTC. Residues: CASSFIGGQGNEQYF.